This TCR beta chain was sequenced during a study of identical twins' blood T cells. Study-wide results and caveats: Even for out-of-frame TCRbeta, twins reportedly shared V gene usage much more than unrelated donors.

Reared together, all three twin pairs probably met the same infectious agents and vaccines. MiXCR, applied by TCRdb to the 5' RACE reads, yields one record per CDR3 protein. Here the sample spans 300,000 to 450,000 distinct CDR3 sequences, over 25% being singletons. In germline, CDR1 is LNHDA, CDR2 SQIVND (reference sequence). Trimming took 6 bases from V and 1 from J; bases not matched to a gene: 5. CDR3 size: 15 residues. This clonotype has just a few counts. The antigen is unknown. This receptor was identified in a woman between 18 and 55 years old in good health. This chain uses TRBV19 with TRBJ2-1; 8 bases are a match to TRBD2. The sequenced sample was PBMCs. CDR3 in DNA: TGTGCCAGTAGAGAACTAGCGGTATCCTACAATGAGCAGTTCTTC. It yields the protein CASRELAVSYNEQFF.